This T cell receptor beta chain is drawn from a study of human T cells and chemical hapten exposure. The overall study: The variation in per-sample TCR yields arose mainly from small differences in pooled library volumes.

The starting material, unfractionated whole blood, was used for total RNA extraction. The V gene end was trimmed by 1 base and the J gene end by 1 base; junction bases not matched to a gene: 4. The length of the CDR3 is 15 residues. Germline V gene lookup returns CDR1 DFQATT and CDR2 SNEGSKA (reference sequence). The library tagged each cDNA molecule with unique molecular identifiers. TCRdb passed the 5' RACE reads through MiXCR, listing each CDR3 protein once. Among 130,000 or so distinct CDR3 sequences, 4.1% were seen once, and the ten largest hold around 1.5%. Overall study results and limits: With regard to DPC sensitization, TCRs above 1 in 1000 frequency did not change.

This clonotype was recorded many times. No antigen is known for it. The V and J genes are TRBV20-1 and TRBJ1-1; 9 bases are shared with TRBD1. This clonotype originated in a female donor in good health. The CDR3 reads CSARAPDRGNTEAFF. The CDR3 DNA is TGCAGTGCTAGAGCCCCGGACAGGGGGAACACTGAAGCTTTCTTT.